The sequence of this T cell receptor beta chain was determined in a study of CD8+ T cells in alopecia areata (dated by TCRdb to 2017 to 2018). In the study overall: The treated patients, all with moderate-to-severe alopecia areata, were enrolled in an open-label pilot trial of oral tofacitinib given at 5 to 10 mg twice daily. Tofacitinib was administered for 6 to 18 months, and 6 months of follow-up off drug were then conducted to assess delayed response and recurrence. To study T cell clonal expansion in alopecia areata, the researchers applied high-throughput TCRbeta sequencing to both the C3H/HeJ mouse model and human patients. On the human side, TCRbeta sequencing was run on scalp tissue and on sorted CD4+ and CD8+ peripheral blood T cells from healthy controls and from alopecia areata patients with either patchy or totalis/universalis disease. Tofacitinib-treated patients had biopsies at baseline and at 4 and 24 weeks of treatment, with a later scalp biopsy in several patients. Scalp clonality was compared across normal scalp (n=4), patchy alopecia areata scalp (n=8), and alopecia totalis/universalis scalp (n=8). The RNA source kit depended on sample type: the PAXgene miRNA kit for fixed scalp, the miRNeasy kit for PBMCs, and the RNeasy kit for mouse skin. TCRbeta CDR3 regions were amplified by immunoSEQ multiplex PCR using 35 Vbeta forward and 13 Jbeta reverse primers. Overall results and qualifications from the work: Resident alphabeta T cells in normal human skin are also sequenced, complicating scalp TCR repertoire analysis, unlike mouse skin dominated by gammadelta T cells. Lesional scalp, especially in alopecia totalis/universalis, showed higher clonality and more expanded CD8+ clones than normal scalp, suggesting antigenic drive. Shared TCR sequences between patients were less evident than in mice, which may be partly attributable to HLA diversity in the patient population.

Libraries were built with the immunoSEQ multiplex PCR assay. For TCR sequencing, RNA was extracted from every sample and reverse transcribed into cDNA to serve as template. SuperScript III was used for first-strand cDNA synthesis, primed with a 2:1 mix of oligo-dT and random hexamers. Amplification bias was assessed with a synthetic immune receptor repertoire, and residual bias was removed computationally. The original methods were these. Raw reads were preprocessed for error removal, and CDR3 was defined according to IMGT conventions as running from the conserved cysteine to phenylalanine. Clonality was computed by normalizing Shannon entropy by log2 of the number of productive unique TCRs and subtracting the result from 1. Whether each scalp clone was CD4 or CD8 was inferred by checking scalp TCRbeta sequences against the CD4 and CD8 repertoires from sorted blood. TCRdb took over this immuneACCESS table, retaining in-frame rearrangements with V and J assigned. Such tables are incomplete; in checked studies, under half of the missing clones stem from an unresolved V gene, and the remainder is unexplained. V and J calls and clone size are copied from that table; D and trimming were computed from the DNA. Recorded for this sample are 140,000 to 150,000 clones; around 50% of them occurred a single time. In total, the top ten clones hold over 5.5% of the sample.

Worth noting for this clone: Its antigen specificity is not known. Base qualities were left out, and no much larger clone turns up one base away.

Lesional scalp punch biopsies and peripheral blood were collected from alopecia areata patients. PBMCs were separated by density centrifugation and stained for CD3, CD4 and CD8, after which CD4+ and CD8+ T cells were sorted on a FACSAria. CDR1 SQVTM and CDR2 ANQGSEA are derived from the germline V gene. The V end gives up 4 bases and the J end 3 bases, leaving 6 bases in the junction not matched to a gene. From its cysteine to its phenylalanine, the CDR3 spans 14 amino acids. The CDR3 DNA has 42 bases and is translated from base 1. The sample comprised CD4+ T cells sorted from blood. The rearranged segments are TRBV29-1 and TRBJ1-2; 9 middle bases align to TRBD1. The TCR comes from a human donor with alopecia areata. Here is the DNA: TGCAGCGTTGGGGGACAGGGAGGGGACTATGGCTACACCTTC. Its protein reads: CSVGGQGGDYGYTF. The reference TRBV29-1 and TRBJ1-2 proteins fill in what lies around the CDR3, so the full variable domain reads SAVISQKPSRDICQRGTSLTIQCQVDSQVTMMFWYRQQPGQSLTLIATANQGSEATYESGFVIDKFPISRPNLTFSTLTVSNMSPEDSSIYLCSVGGQGGDYGYTFGSGTRLTVV.